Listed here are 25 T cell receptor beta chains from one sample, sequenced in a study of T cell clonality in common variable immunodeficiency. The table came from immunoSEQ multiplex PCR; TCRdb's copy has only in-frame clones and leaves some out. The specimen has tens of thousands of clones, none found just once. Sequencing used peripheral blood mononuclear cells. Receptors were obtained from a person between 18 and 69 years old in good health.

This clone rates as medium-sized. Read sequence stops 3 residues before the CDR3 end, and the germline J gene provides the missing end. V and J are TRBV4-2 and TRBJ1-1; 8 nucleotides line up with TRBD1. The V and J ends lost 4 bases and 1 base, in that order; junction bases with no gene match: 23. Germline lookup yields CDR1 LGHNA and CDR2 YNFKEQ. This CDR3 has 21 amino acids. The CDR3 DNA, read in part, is TGTGCCAGCAGCCCTACTCAAACTACCGGGACAGGACGCCGGGAGAACACTGAA. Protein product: CASSPTQTTGTGRRENTE. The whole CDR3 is CASSPTQTTGTGRRENTEAFF.

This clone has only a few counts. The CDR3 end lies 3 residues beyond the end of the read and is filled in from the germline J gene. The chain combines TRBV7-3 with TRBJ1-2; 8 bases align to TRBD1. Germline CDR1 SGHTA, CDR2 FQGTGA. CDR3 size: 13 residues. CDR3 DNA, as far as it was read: TGTGCCAGCAGCTTTGGACAGGGCGACGAC. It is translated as CASSFGQGDD. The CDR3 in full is CASSFGQGDDYTF.

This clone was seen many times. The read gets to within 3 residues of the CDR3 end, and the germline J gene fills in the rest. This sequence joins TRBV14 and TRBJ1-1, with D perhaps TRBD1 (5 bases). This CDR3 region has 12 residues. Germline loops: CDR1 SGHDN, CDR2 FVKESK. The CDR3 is CASSRGGTGAFF. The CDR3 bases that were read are TGTGCCAGCAGCCGCGGGGGGACGGGA. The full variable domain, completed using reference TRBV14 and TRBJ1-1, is EAGVTQFPSHSVIEKGQTVTLRCDPISGHDNLYWYRRVMGKEIKFLLHFVKESKQDESGMPNNRFLAERTGGTYSTLKVQPAELEDSGVYFCASSRGGTGAFFGQGTRLTVV.

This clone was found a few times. The sequenced part of the CDR3 DNA is TGTGCCATCCGACAGGGGGCCTACAATGAG. As protein: CAIRQGAYNE. The CDR3 in full is CAIRQGAYNEQFF. This chain connects TRBV7-9 to TRBJ2-1; 9 bases fit TRBD1. Read data end 3 residues before the CDR3 end; the end is taken from the germline J gene. The length of the CDR3 is 13 residues. Germline trimming cut 10 bases from V and 2 bases from J; bases unmatched to any gene: 3. Germline CDR1 is SEHNR and CDR2 is FQNEAQ (reference sequence).

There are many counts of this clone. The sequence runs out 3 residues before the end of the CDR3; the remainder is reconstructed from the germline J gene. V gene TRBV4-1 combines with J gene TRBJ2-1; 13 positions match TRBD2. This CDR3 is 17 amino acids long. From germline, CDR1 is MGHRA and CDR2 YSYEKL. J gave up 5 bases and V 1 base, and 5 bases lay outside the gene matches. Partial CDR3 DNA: TGCGCCAGCAGCCAAGCTTCGGGACTAGCGGGGCACAATGAG. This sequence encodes CASSQASGLAGHNE. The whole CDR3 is CASSQASGLAGHNEQFF.

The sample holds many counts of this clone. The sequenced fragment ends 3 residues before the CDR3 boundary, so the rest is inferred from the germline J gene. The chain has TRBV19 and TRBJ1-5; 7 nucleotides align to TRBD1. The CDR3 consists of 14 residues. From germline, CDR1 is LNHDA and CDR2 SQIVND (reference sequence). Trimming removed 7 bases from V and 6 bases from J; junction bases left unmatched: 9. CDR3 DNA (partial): TGTGCCAGTACCTACCAGGGGGTGAGTCAGCCC. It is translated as CASTYQGVSQP. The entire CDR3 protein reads CASTYQGVSQPQHF.

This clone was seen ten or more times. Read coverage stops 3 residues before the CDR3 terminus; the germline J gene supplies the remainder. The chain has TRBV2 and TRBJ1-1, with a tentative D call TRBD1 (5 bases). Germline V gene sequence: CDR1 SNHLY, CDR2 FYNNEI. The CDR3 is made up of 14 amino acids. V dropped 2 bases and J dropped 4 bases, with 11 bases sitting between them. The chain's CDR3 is CASSEQTDLTEAFF. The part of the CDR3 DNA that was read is TGTGCCAGCAGTGAACAGACAGATCTCACTGAA. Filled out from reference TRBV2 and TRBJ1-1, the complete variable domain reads EPEVTQTPSHQVTQMGQEVILRCVPISNHLYFYWYRQILGQKVEFLVSFYNNEISEKSEIFDDQFSVERPDGSNFTLKIRSTKLEDSAMYFCASSEQTDLTEAFFGQGTRLTVV.

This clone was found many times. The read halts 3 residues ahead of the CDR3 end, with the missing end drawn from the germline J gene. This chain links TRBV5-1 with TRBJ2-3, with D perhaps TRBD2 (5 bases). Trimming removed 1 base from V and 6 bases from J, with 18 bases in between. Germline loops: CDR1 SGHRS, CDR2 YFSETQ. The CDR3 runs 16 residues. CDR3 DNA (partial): TGCGCCAGCAGCTTGACGAGCGGAATAGCACAGGATACG. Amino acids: CASSLTSGIAQDT. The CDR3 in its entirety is CASSLTSGIAQDTQYF.

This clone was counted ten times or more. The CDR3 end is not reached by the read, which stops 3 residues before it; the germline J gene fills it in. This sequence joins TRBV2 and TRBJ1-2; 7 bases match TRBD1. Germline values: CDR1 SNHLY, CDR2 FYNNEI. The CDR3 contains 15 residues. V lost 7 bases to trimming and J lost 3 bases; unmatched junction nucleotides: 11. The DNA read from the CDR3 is TGTGCCAGCACCGGAGGGACAGCTCTCGACTATGGC. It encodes CASTGGTALDYG. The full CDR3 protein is CASTGGTALDYGYTF.

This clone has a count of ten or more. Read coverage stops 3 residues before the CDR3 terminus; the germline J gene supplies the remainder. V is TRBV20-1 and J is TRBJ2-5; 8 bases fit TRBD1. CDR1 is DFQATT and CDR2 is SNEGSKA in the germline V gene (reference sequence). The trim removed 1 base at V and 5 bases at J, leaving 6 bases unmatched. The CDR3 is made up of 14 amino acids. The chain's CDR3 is CSARGAGGPETQYF. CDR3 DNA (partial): TGCAGTGCTAGAGGGGCAGGGGGCCCGGAGACC.

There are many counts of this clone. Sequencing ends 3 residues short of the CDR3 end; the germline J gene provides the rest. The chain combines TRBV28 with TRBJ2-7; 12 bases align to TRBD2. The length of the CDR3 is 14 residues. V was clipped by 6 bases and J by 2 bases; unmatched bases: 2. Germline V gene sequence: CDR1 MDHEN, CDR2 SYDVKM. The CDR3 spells CASSGLAGTYEQYF. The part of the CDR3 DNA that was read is TGTGCCAGCAGCGGACTAGCGGGAACCTACGAG.

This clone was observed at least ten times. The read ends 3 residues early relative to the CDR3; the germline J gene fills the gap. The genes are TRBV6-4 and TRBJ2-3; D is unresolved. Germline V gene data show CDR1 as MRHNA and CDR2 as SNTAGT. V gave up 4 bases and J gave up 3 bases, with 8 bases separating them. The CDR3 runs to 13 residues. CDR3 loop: CASSVGPTDTQYF. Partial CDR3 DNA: TGTGCCAGCAGTGTGGGCCCGACAGATACG.

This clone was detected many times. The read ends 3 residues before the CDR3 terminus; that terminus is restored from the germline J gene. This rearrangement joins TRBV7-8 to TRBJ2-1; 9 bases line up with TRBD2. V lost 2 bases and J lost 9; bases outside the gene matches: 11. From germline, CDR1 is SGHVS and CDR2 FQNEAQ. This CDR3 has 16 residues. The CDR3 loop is CASSLNTAGGLGEQFF. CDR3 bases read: TGTGCCAGCAGCTTAAATACAGCGGGAGGATTAGGTGAG.

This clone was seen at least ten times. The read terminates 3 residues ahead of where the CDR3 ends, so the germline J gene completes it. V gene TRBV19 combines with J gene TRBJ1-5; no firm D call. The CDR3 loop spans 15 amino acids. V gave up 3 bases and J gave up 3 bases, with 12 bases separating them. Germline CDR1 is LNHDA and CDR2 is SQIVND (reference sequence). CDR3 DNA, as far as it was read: TGTGCCAGTAGTATCCCCCGTATTCCCAATCAGCCC. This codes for CASSIPRIPNQP. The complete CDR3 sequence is CASSIPRIPNQPQHF.

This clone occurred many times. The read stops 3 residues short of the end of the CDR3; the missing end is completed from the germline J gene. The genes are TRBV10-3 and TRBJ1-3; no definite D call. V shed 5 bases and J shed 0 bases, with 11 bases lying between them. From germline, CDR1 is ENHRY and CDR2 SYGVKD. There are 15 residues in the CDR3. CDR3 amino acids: CAISPYASSGNTIYF. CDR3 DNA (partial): TGTGCCATCAGTCCGTACGCCAGCTCTGGAAACACC.

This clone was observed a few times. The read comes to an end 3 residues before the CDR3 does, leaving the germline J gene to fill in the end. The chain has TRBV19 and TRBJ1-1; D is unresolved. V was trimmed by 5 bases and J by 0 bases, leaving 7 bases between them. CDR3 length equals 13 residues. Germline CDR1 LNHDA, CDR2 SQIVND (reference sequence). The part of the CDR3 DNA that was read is TGTGCCAGTAGTGGTGACTTGAACACTGAA. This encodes CASSGDLNTE. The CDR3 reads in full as CASSGDLNTEAFF.

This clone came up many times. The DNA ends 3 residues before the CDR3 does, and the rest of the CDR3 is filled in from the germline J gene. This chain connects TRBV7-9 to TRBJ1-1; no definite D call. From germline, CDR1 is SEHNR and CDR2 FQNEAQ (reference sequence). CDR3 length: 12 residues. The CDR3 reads CASRSGRGAAFF. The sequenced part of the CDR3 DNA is TGTGCCAGCAGGTCCGGACGGGGTGCA.

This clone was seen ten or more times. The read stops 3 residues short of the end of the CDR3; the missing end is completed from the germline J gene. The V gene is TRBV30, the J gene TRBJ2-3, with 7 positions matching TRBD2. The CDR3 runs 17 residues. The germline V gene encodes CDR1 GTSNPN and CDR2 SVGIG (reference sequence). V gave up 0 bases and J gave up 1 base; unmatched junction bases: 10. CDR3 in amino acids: CAWSVGRGGGGTDTQYF. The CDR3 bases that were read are TGTGCCTGGAGTGTAGGTCGTGGGGGGGGAGGCACAGATACG.

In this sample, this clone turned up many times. The CDR3 loop is CASSPGGGSAYEQYF. Incomplete CDR3 DNA: TGTGCCAGCAGCCCAGGCGGCGGGAGTGCATACGAG. The chain has TRBV7-2 and TRBJ2-7; TRBD2 aligns across 7 bases. The read ends 3 residues shy of where the CDR3 ends; the end is completed using the germline J gene. The CDR3 contains 15 residues. Per the germline V gene, CDR1 is SGHTA and CDR2 is FQGNSA. With 5 bases clipped from V and 4 bases from J, the junction kept 11 bases outside the gene matches.

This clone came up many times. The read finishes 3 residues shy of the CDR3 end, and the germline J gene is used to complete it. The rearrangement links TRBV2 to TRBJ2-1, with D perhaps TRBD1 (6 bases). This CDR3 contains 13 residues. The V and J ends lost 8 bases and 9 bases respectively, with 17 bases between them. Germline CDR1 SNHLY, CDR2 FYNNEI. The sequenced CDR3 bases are TGTGCCAGCTTTAGGGGGAGAGGGAGTGAG. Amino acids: CASFRGRGSE. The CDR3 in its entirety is CASFRGRGSEQFF.

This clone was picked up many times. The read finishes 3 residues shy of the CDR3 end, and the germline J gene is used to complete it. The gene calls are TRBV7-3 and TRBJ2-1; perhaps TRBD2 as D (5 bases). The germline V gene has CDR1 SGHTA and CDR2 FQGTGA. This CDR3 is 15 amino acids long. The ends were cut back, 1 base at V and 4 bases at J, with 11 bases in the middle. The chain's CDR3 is CASSLNPAAYNEQFF. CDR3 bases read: TGTGCCAGCAGCTTAAATCCAGCGGCTTACAATGAG. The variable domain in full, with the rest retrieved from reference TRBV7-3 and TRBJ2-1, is GAGVSQTPSNKVTEKGKYVELRCDPISGHTALYWYRQSLGQGPEFLIYFQGTGAADDSGLPNDRFFAVRPEGSVSTLKIQRTERGDSAVYLCASSLNPAAYNEQFFGPGTRLTVL.

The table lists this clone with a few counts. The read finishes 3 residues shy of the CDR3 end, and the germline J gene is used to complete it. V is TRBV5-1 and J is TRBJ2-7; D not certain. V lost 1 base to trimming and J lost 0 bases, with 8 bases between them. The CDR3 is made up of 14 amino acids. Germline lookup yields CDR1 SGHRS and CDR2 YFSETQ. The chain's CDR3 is CASSLRSSSYEQYF. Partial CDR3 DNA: TGCGCCAGCAGCTTGCGCTCTAGCTCCTACGAG.

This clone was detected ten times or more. CDR3 region: CATSGGQNYEQYF. The sequenced part of the CDR3 DNA is TGTGCCACCAGCGGGGGACAGAACTACGAG. The chain carries TRBV15 and TRBJ2-7; 7 bases line up with TRBD1. The CDR3 extends 3 residues past the end of the read, so its final part is completed from the germline J gene. Losses at the gene ends were 5 bases for V and 3 bases for J; bases not matched to a gene: 4. This CDR3 region has 13 residues. The germline CDR1 and CDR2 sequences are LNHNV and YYDKDF (reference sequence).

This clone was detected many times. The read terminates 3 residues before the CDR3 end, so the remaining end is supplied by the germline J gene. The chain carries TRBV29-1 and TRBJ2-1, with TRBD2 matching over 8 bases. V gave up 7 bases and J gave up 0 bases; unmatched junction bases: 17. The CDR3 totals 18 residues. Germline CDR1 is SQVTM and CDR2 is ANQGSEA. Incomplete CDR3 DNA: TGCAGCGCGGCCCCCGGGCTAGCGGGCAGTCGCTCCTACAATGAG. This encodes CSAAPGLAGSRSYNE. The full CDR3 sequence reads CSAAPGLAGSRSYNEQFF.

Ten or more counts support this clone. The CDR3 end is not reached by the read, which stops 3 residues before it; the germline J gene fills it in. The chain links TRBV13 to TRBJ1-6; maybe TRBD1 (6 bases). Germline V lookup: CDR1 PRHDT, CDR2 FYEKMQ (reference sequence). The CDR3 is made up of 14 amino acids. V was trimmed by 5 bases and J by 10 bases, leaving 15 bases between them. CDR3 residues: CASSRIGQLSPLHF. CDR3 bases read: TGTGCCAGCAGCCGTATAGGACAGCTATCACCC.